The 18 T cell receptor beta chains in this list originate from one sample, sequenced in a study of T cell repertoires in cytomegalovirus infection. One entry per CDR3 protein, called by TCRdb with MiXCR from the reads. The sample comprises 250,000 to 400,000 distinct CDR3 sequences, around a quarter of which are singletons, and 13% rests with the top ten. No antigen has been assigned to these receptors. The starting material was cultured PBMCs, obtained from culture after CMV antigen stimulation. The source is a human donor in good health (CMV status not recorded). Some clones in this sample may be carry-over from other donors' samples.

V and J are TRBV6-6 and TRBJ2-7, with 10 bases matching TRBD2. The J segment lost 3 bases and the V segment lost 5 bases, leaving 7 bases of the junction unmatched. CDR3 length equals 15 residues. Germline loops: CDR1 MNHNY, CDR2 SVGAGI (reference sequence). Written as DNA, the CDR3 is TGTGCCAGCAGTAACCCCATAGCGGGAGGCTACGAGCAGTACGTC. This encodes CASSNPIAGGYEQYV.

This clonotype was seen only a few times. The chain combines TRBV20-1 with TRBJ1-3; tentative D call: TRBD1 (5 bases). The V end lost 2 bases, the J end lost 0 bases, and 11 bases lay between the germline ends. CDR3 size: 15 residues. Germline CDR1 and CDR2: DFQATT and SNEGSKA (reference sequence). The CDR3 here is CSARPDSNSGNTIYF. The CDR3 DNA is TGCAGTGCTAGACCTGACAGCAACTCTGGAAACACCATATATTTT.

This rearrangement joins TRBV7-6 to TRBJ2-5, with 10 bases fitting TRBD1. The CDR3 is 16 amino acids. Trimming took 5 bases from V and 1 from J; bases not matched to a gene: 7. In germline, CDR1 is SGHVS, CDR2 FNYEAQ. The CDR3, as DNA: TGTGCCAGCAGCGGAGGGACAGGGGATCCCCAAGAGACCCAGTACTTC. Residues: CASSGGTGDPQETQYF.

This clonotype has a count of ten or more. V usage is TRBV7-6 and J usage is TRBJ2-7, with D perhaps matching TRBD2 (6 bases). Germline-derived CDR1 and CDR2 are SGHVS and FNYEAQ. The V gene lost 1 base and the J gene lost 7 bases, with 17 bases spanning the gap. CDR3 length: 15 amino acids. CDR3 region: CASSLVAGLLGEQYF. The CDR3 DNA reads as TGTGCCAGCAGCTTAGTTGCGGGACTGCTGGGGGAGCAGTACTTC.

The V and J genes are TRBV6-5 and TRBJ2-2; D is possibly TRBD2 (6 bases). There are 15 residues in the CDR3. Between the trimmed V and J ends, which lost 6 bases and 5 bases, there was a span of 16 bases. Germline values: CDR1 MNHEY, CDR2 SVGAGI. DNA of the CDR3: TGTGCCAGCAGCCCGGAGGAGGGGCCGACCGGGGAGCTGTTTTTT. Its protein product is CASSPEEGPTGELFF.

The J gene is TRBJ2-1, the V gene TRBV19, with 8 bases aligning to TRBD2. CDR1 LNHDA and CDR2 SQIVND come from the germline V gene (reference sequence). Trimming removed 4 bases from V and 7 bases from J; junction bases left unmatched: 9. This CDR3 has 15 amino acids. The CDR3 is CASSKGTRIINEQFF. DNA of the CDR3: TGTGCCAGTAGTAAGGGGACTAGGATTATTAATGAGCAGTTCTTC.

The chain has TRBV28 and TRBJ2-7; 8 bases line up with TRBD2. The CDR3 spans 15 residues. With V trimmed by 3 bases and J by 2 bases, 6 bases remained unmatched. CDR1 is MDHEN and CDR2 is SYDVKM in the germline V gene. CDR3 DNA sequence: TGTGCCAGCAGTTTCTCCGCGGGGGGACCCTACGAGCAGTACTTC. Protein sequence: CASSFSAGGPYEQYF.

The J gene is TRBJ1-1, the V gene TRBV11-1; D uncertain. Germline lookup yields CDR1 SGHAT and CDR2 FQDESV (reference sequence). V lost 1 base and J 6 bases, leaving 9 bases between the germline ends. The CDR3 spans 13 residues. The CDR3 spells CASSLGGTAEAFF. The CDR3, as DNA: TGTGCCAGCAGCTTAGGAGGTACCGCTGAAGCTTTCTTT. Filled out from reference TRBV11-1 and TRBJ1-1, the complete variable domain reads EAEVAQSPRYKITEKSQAVAFWCDPISGHATLYWYRQILGQGPELLVQFQDESVVDDSQLPKDRFSAERLKGVDSTLKIQPAELGDSAMYLCASSLGGTAEAFFGQGTRLTVV.

The rearrangement joins TRBV6-2 or TRBV6-3 to TRBJ1-2; D is perhaps TRBD1 (6 bases). Germline loops: CDR1 MNHEY, CDR2 SVGEGT. The V gene lost 6 bases and the J gene lost 2 bases, with 10 bases spanning the gap. This CDR3 region has 13 residues. CDR3 sequence (DNA): TGTGCCAGCAGCGCCGGGACAAACTATGGCTACACCTTC. Encoded protein: CASSAGTNYGYTF.

The chain combines TRBV28 with TRBJ2-1; 9 bases align to TRBD2. J was trimmed by 6 bases and V by 7 bases; bases with no gene match: 7. The CDR3 has 14 residues. Per germline, CDR1 MDHEN and CDR2 SYDVKM. The CDR3 region is CASMNSGSSNEQFF. The CDR3 region has the DNA TGTGCCAGCATGAATAGCGGGAGCTCCAATGAGCAGTTCTTC.

The rearrangement links TRBV9 to TRBJ2-3; a possible D gene is TRBD1 (5 bases). The CDR3 is 15 amino acids. Trimming removed 0 bases at V and 5 bases at J, with 13 bases between. CDR1 SGDLS and CDR2 YYNGEE come from the germline V gene. The CDR3 region has the DNA TGTGCCAGCAGCGTAGGGGCCTCAACAGGAGATACGCAGTATTTT. Its translation: CASSVGASTGDTQYF.

The CDR3 DNA reads TGTGCCAGCCCTCGAGAGCCAAACGGTAATGAGCAGTTCTTC. It is translated as CASPREPNGNEQFF. The chain employs TRBV7-9 and TRBJ2-1; D gene uncertain. Germline V CDR1 and CDR2: SEHNR, FQNEAQ (reference sequence). The CDR3 is made up of 14 amino acids. V was clipped by 8 bases and J by 7 bases, with 18 bases between them.

This clonotype has a handful of counts. The chain has TRBV27 and TRBJ1-1; no firm D call. The CDR3 spans 16 residues. Germline V gene lookup returns CDR1 MNHEY and CDR2 SMNVEV (reference sequence). The ends were cut back, 7 bases at V and 1 base at J, with 19 bases in the middle. CDR3 bases: TGTGCCAGCACCCCCCGGTCGGGCAGCGCGAACACTGAAGCTTTCTTT. This gives the protein CASTPRSGSANTEAFF.

The chain uses TRBV20-1 and TRBJ2-7; tentative D call: TRBD2 (6 bases). With 6 bases removed from V and 3 bases from J, the gap between germline ends came to 15 bases. Looked up from germline, CDR1 is DFQATT and CDR2 is SNEGSKA (reference sequence). CDR3 size: 13 residues. CDR3 in DNA: TGCAGTGCGAAGCATAGGGAGGACTACGAGCAGTACTTC. It specifies CSAKHREDYEQYF.

This clonotype came up many times. The rearrangement links TRBV12-3 or TRBV12-4 to TRBJ2-7, with unresolved D. V shed 2 bases and J shed 4 bases, with 3 bases lying between them. The CDR3 is 11 residues long. DNA for the CDR3: TGTGCCAGCAGTTTACAATACGAGCAGTACGTC. Translated, it gives CASSLQYEQYV.

This chain links TRBV6-2 or TRBV6-3 with TRBJ2-5, with D uncertain. Germline V gene lookup returns CDR1 MNHEY and CDR2 SVGEGT. V lost 0 bases to trimming and J lost 0 bases, with 8 bases between them. The CDR3 totals 15 residues. This CDR3 reads CASSYSSRYQETQYF. The DNA of the CDR3 is TGTGCCAGCAGTTACTCTAGCAGGTACCAAGAGACCCAGTACTTC.

This clonotype was seen at least ten times. V gene TRBV4-2 combines with J gene TRBJ2-3; D not certain. The V gene lost 3 bases and the J gene lost 1 base, with 11 bases spanning the gap. The CDR3 is made up of 15 amino acids. From germline, CDR1 is LGHNA and CDR2 YNFKEQ. CDR3 sequence: CASSQKSPGTDTQYF. The DNA of the CDR3 is TGTGCCAGCAGCCAGAAGTCCCCTGGCACAGATACGCAGTATTTT.

This CDR3 reads CASSLGQTSTDTQYF. CDR3 sequence (DNA): TGCGCCAGCAGCTTGGGGCAGACTAGCACAGATACGCAGTATTTT. The V call is TRBV5-1, the J call TRBJ2-3; D call uncertain. The CDR3 is made up of 15 amino acids. The V end lost 0 bases, the J end lost 0 bases, and 8 bases lay between the germline ends. CDR1 is SGHRS and CDR2 is YFSETQ in the germline V gene.